This T cell receptor (beta chain) was found in a study of CD8+ T cells in alopecia areata. For the study at large: Treated patients were given 5 to 10 mg oral tofacitinib twice daily.

After isolation, RNA underwent reverse transcription to generate cDNA as the sequencing template. Clones were read by immunoSEQ multiplex PCR, and TCRdb kept only the in-frame ones, dropping some. The sample carries about 170,000 clones, about 66% recorded once. This CDR3 is built from 19 residues. Trimming stripped 2 bases from V and 5 bases from J, with 27 bases between. The V gene's germline CDR1 is SGHVS and CDR2 FNYEAQ. Here the sequenced sample was CD8+ T cells sorted from blood, taken at week 0. The chain is built from TRBV7-6 and TRBJ2-5; D perhaps matches TRBD1 (6 bases). This TCR derives from a human donor with alopecia areata. The DNA for the CDR3 is TGTGCCAGCAGCTTACTGGTTTTTCAACTGGTTCAGGGGCGGGAGACCCAGTACTTC. It yields the protein CASSLLVFQLVQGRETQYF.